This is a list of T cell receptor beta chains from one sample in a study of beta chain features in type 1 diabetes. Generated by immunoSEQ multiplex PCR, the TCRdb table keeps only in-frame clones and is missing some. The sample records roughly 250,000 clones, 9.6% being singletons. Sequencing was carried out using naive CD4+ T cells from blood. The receptors originated from a woman aged 18-29 years in good health. The CDR3 runs from the conserved cysteine through the conserved F or W. The D gene is left open where the match is weak. Only part of the rows carry a size: once, few, many, or a class if the clone is expanded.

D,size,V,J,DNA,CDR3
NA,few,TRBV19,TRBJ2-3,TGTGCCAGTAGTGTGACAGGCACAGATACGCAGTATTTT,CASSVTGTDTQYF
NA,NA,TRBV5-1,TRBJ1-1,TGCGCCAGCAGCTTGGTACAGGGTACTGAAGCTTTCTTT,CASSLVQGTEAFF
NA,NA,TRBV7-8,TRBJ2-5,TGTGCCAGCAGCCTGGGGGGACGGGAGACCCAGTACTTC,CASSLGGRETQYF
TRBD1,few,TRBV6-6,TRBJ2-2,TGTGCCAGCAGCCCACGGACAGGGGCCATCGGGGAGCTGTTTTTT,CASSPRTGAIGELFF
TRBD1,NA,TRBV7-6,TRBJ2-3,TGTGCCAGCAGCTTAGAGACACAGGGGGTCACAGATACGCAGTATTTT,CASSLETQGVTDTQYF
TRBD1,few,TRBV5-1,TRBJ1-2,TGCGCCAGCAGCTTGACCGGGACAGATGGCTACACCTTC,CASSLTGTDGYTF
NA,few,TRBV4-1,TRBJ1-4,TGCGCCAGCAGCCAAGAGATCGACAGACAGAATGAAAAACTGTTTTTT,CASSQEIDRQNEKLFF
TRBD2,NA,TRBV29-1,TRBJ2-3,TGCAGCGTCGTAGGACTAGCGGGAGATTTTTGGTATTTT,CSVVGLAGDFWYF
TRBD2,few,TRBV4-1,TRBJ2-4,TGCGCCAGCAGCCAAGATCGGTCTAGCGGGCGGGAAGACATTCAGTACTTC,CASSQDRSSGREDIQYF
TRBD1,few,TRBV27,TRBJ2-3,TGTGCCAGCAGTTTAGGGGTCTCACAAGGGACAGGAGACACAGATACGCAGTATTTT,CASSLGVSQGTGDTDTQYF
NA,few,TRBV5-4,TRBJ2-1,TGTGCCAGCAGCCCCCGGTCGAATGAGCAGTTCTTC,CASSPRSNEQFF
NA,few,TRBV15,TRBJ2-3,TGTGCCACCAGCAGAGACAGTTCAGATACGCAGTATTTT,CATSRDSSDTQYF
TRBD1,few,TRBV18,TRBJ1-2,TGTGCCAGCTCACCCGACAGGGTTGGCTACACCTTC,CASSPDRVGYTF
TRBD2,few,TRBV4-1,TRBJ2-1,TGCGCCAGCAGCCAACTAGCGGGAACGAATGAGCAGTTCTTC,CASSQLAGTNEQFF
NA,NA,TRBV7-6,TRBJ1-1,TGTGCCAGCAGCTTAAGTTTAGGGGTTGTTGAAGCTTTCTTT,CASSLSLGVVEAFF
NA,NA,TRBV4-2,TRBJ2-2,TGTGCCAGCAGCCAAGTCGGAGGGGGGGCCCGATCGATGGCCGGGGAGCTGTTTTTT,CASSQVGGGARSMAGELFF
NA,NA,TRBV5-4,TRBJ2-7,TGTGCCAGCAGCTTGCTCGCAGGGAACCACGAGCAGTACTTC,CASSLLAGNHEQYF
NA,few,TRBV29-1,TRBJ2-3,TGCAGCGTTGGGCAGGGGCTAGATACGCAGTATTTT,CSVGQGLDTQYF
NA,NA,TRBV19,TRBJ1-1,TGTGCCAGTAGTCCGGACAGACTGAACACTGAAGCTTTCTTT,CASSPDRLNTEAFF
TRBD2,few,TRBV4-2,TRBJ2-7,TGTGCCAGCAGCCAAGGGGCGGGAGGGCCAGGGTACGAGCAGTACTTC,CASSQGAGGPGYEQYF
TRBD1,NA,TRBV30,TRBJ1-6,TGTGCCTGTTCAGGGGGCAGAGATTCACCCCTCCACTTT,CACSGGRDSPLHF
NA,NA,TRBV27,TRBJ2-3,TGTGCCAGCAGCCGTCAGCTAGGCTCAGATACGCAGTATTTT,CASSRQLGSDTQYF
NA,few,TRBV9,TRBJ1-2,TGTGCCAGCAGCGAGGATTGGACGACATCTGGAGGAACCTTC,CASSEDWTTSGGTF
NA,few,TRBV7-2,TRBJ2-3,TGTGCCAGCAGCTTAGACCGTTCGGGTACGCAGTATTTT,CASSLDRSGTQYF
NA,NA,TRBV6-5,TRBJ1-2,TGTGCCAGCAGTTACGGGCAGAACTATGGCTACACCTTC,CASSYGQNYGYTF
NA,NA,TRBV15,TRBJ2-1,TGTGCCACCAGCAGAGATCTCCAGCGAATCTCCTACAATGAGCAGTTCTTC,CATSRDLQRISYNEQFF
TRBD2,NA,TRBV13,TRBJ2-1,TGTGCCAGCACCTCCTACCTTGCGGGAGGGCCTTCGTACAATGAGCAGTTCTTC,CASTSYLAGGPSYNEQFF
NA,NA,TRBV6-5,TRBJ1-1,TGTGCCAGCAGGCCCCGGCGTAGGTCGGGCACTGAAGCTTTCTTT,CASRPRRRSGTEAFF